Below, one T cell receptor (beta chain) is given with its context. This clone was seen just once. This clone's antigen is unknown. There are no base qualities to consult, and no much larger clone falls within one base. CDR1 is given as MDHEN and CDR2 as SYDVKM, both from the germline V gene. Clipping removes 2 bases from V and 9 bases from J, with 4 as the unmatched junction base count. The CDR3 spans 13 residues, from the cysteine through the phenylalanine. Only the CDR3 portion is preserved as DNA: 39 bases, with reading frame beginning at the first base. This specimen comes from a study of shared clonotypes between healthy human individuals (dated by TCRdb to 2020 to 2022). Regarding the study in general: A couple of women and a few men aged 18 to 49 years were included in the cohort. To increase sequencing depth and limit assay-specific biases, TCR repertoire library preparation and sequencing were carried out by different laboratories using diverse techniques. For each donor, CD4 naive and CD4 memory were each run on three plates, CD8 naive on two plates, and CD8 memory on one plate. To estimate repertoire size and how much clonotypes are shared between individuals, the study performed deep sequencing of blood TCR repertoires from roughly five healthy adults. Per donor, leukapheresis produced somewhere between about 0.94 and 10 billion PBMCs. The research as a whole found: Estimated clonotype richness was generally larger for naive than for memory subsets. When a handful of donors were compared, the shared fraction of clonotypes was about 5.4% for naive CD4, 3% to 4% for naive CD8, about 2.4% for memory CD4, and roughly 0.4% for memory CD8. Sampling was restricted to blood, and TCR repertoires in tissue are likely to differ from TCR repertoires in blood. The small number of donors limited the genetic and exposure-history diversity represented. Based on pairwise subsampling, the degree of clonotype sharing among donors was expected to be affected by sequencing depth. Higher generation probabilities were observed for clonotypes shared by all four sorted-subset donors than for non-shared clonotypes. Incomplete sequencing was indicated by rarefaction of sorted-subset datasets, despite the large sequencing depth.

Healthy HIV-negative adults with no recently reported acute infections or vaccinations were included as donors. Every donor was a Caucasian adult living in Nashville, Tennessee, USA. CD4+ T cells were enriched by magnetic negative selection; naive cells were then positively selected on CD45RA, and the negative fraction formed the memory subset. Blood was collected by leukapheresis, and PBMCs were isolated by Ficoll-Histopaque density gradient centrifugation and then cryopreserved in liquid nitrogen vapor phase. Purity and quantity of every magnetically sorted T cell population were checked by analytical flow cytometry. Genomic DNA was isolated from each sorted fraction and quantified by UV absorbance on a Nanodrop 2000c. TCR CDR3 regions were amplified from genomic DNA by multiplex PCR using the deep immunoSEQ assay. For each cell subset, the extracted genomic DNA was distributed evenly across all wells of several immunoSEQ 96-well plates, and each plate served as one replicate. For sorted subsets, each replicate PCR was loaded with 200 ng genomic DNA, equivalent to some 27,000 T cell genomes. The purified libraries were quantified using a Qubit 3.0 fluorometer, sized with a Bioanalyzer 2100, and then quantified again using the KAPA Library Quantification kit. Every immunoSEQ 96-well plate was sequenced on a separate single-read 150-cycle Illumina NextSeq 550 flow cell. From the authors' description of their analysis: Because the immunoSEQ output held only junctional sequences and lacked quality scores, the filtering could not match the filtering applied to full-length reads. To assign V/J genes and CDR3, sequences were annotated using PyIR, a Python wrapper for IgBLAST v1.9, with IMGT germline references. Reads were removed for weak V/J assignments (E-value above 1e-6), missing CDR3, stop codons, out-of-frame junctions, or ambiguous translated residues. V3J clonotypes were defined as sequences sharing the same inferred V gene, J gene, and CDR3 amino acid sequence. Percentage overlap between repertoires was calculated by dividing the number of shared unique clonotypes by the size of the smaller repertoire. Repertoire richness was assessed with RTK rarefaction, the Chao1 estimator, and Recon v2.1 estimates of unobserved clonotypes. OLGA was used to compute generation probabilities for all TCRbeta clonotypes that the gDNA method yielded from a handful of donors. The source is immuneACCESS, and TCRdb retained only in-frame sequences with V and J called. Part of the clones is not carried over; for the studies checked, unresolved V genes explain less than half of this, and the remainder is unexplained. V, J and clone size are those of that table, while D and trimming were read from the DNA. In this sample the table shows roughly 530,000 clones, less than 96% of which occur a single time. The ten largest clones take up 0.05% to 0.07% of the sample.

The sample consisted of naive CD4+ T cells sorted from blood. The cell subset or site label on this specimen signifies: CD45RA+ positively selected. This TCR came from a woman aged 30 to 39 in good health. The sequence links TRBV28 to TRBJ1-5, with 7 central nucleotides matching TRBD1. The CDR3 region has the sequence CASSLKQGMPQHF. The DNA sequence is as follows: TGTGCCAGCAGTTTAAAACAGGGGATGCCCCAGCATTTT.